The rows below give T cell receptor beta chains drawn from one sample of a study of T cell changes during pregnancy in multiple sclerosis. Clones were read by immunoSEQ multiplex PCR, and TCRdb kept only the in-frame ones, dropping some. The repertoire holds some 60,000 clones, with about 90% as singletons. The sample in question was peripheral blood, obtained in the second trimester of pregnancy. The receptors were gathered from a female donor in good health, enrolled as a control in a pregnancy study. Both conserved end residues are part of each CDR3. A D gene is named only where the DNA matches it firmly. Rows may omit the clone size; those that give it use once, few, many or a size class.

clone_size	v_call	d_call	j_call	cdr3_aa	cdr3_nt
.	TRBV29-1	TRBD2	TRBJ2-7	CSVDGLAGDYEQYF	TGCAGCGTTGACGGACTAGCGGGGGACTACGAGCAGTACTTC
once	TRBV5-4	TRBD1	TRBJ1-1	CASSTGVSWNTEAFF	TGTGCCAGCAGCACAGGGGTTTCTTGGAACACTGAAGCTTTCTTT
.	TRBV7-9	TRBD2	TRBJ2-3	CASSLGTSGGSDTQYF	TGTGCCAGCAGCCTGGGGACTAGCGGGGGGTCGGATACGCAGTATTTT
once	TRBV6-1	TRBD1	TRBJ1-3	CASSDRGQRPSGNTIYF	TGTGCCAGCAGTGATAGGGGACAGCGACCCTCTGGAAACACCATATATTTT
.	TRBV7-9	.	TRBJ2-1	CASSLGSGRYNEQFF	TGTGCCAGCAGCTTAGGAAGCGGCCGTTACAATGAGCAGTTCTTC
.	TRBV9	.	TRBJ2-7	CASSVGIADSYEQYF	TGTGCCAGCAGCGTAGGGATAGCGGACTCCTACGAGCAGTACTTC
.	TRBV2	.	TRBJ2-1	CASSVPRGSYNEQFF	TGTGCCAGCAGTGTTCCCCGGGGGTCCTACAATGAGCAGTTCTTC
.	TRBV21-1	.	TRBJ2-5	CASSKPSGVETQYF	TGTGCCAGCAGCAAACCCTCGGGGGTAGAGACCCAGTACTTC
once	TRBV5-5	.	TRBJ2-5	CASSPGLAGETQYF	TGTGCCAGCAGCCCCGGCTTAGCCGGAGAGACCCAGTACTTC
.	TRBV5-8	.	TRBJ2-6	CASSLRQVASGANVLTF	TGTGCCAGCAGCCTAAGACAGGTTGCATCTGGGGCCAACGTCCTGACTTTC
.	TRBV28	TRBD1	TRBJ1-1	CASRGDRGRLNTEAFF	TGTGCCAGCAGGGGGGACAGGGGACGCTTGAACACTGAAGCTTTCTTT
.	TRBV5-8	.	TRBJ1-2	CASSYYPGPSGYTF	TGTGCCAGCAGCTATTATCCAGGGCCCTCTGGCTACACCTTC
.	TRBV7-2	.	TRBJ2-7	CASSLAPGNAYEQYF	TGTGCCAGCAGCTTAGCCCCGGGGAACGCCTACGAGCAGTACTTC
.	TRBV4-3	.	TRBJ2-5	CASSQTPRGQQETQYF	TGCGCCAGCAGCCAAACGCCAAGGGGCCAACAAGAGACCCAGTACTTC
.	TRBV4-2	TRBD2	TRBJ2-2	CASSQGLAGAGELFF	TGTGCCAGCAGCCAAGGACTAGCGGGAGCCGGGGAGCTGTTTTTT
.	TRBV28	TRBD2	TRBJ2-7	CATRTSGSSLTYEQYF	TGTGCCACCAGGACTAGCGGGAGTTCGTTAACCTACGAGCAGTACTTC
.	TRBV7-3	.	TRBJ2-5	CASSPSGSQETQYF	TGTGCCAGCAGCCCGTCGGGATCCCAAGAGACCCAGTACTTC
.	TRBV11-3	TRBD2	TRBJ2-4	CASSNTAGNIQYF	TGTGCCAGCAGCAATACAGCGGGAAATATTCAGTACTTC
.	TRBV6-7	.	TRBJ1-1	CASSYRRGGDPGHPNEDTEAFF	TGTGCCAGCAGTTACCGTAGAGGCGGAGATCCGGGACACCCTAACGAAGACACTGAAGCTTTCTTT
.	TRBV2	TRBD2	TRBJ2-7	CASSVPGLAYEQYF	TGTGCCAGCAGTGTCCCGGGACTAGCATACGAGCAGTACTTC
.	TRBV6-5	.	TRBJ1-5	CASSYSWGDQPQHF	TGTGCCAGCAGTTATTCTTGGGGAGATCAGCCCCAGCATTTT
.	TRBV7-3	TRBD1	TRBJ2-1	CASSLGDRPRDEQFF	TGTGCCAGCAGCTTAGGGGACAGGCCCAGGGATGAGCAGTTCTTC
.	TRBV5-1	.	TRBJ2-7	CASSFRGYEQYF	TGCGCCAGCAGCTTCAGGGGTTACGAGCAGTACTTT
.	TRBV9	TRBD1	TRBJ1-1	CASSLTTGGTEAFF	TGTGCCAGCAGCCTCACGACAGGGGGGACTGAAGCTTTCTTT
.	TRBV5-4	.	TRBJ1-1	CASSLGQYEAFF	TGTGCCAGCAGCTTGGGACAGTATGAAGCTTTCTTT
.	TRBV2	TRBD1	TRBJ2-6	CASRGRGQGGANVLTF	TGTGCCAGCAGGGGCAGGGGGCAAGGTGGGGCCAACGTCCTGACTTTC
.	TRBV10-3	TRBD1	TRBJ2-5	CAISESGDRETQYF	TGTGCCATCAGTGAGTCGGGGGACAGAGAGACCCAGTACTTC
.	TRBV7-9	TRBD2	TRBJ2-5	CASGGLAGGNGETQYF	TGTGCCAGCGGGGGACTAGCGGGGGGGAATGGGGAGACCCAGTACTTC
.	TRBV7-2	.	TRBJ2-4	CASSPTVGRDIQYF	TGTGCCAGCAGTCCGACCGTGGGTCGGGACATTCAGTACTTC
.	TRBV28	TRBD2	TRBJ2-5	CASSSPGGPSETQYF	TGTGCCAGCAGTTCTCCGGGAGGGCCCTCAGAGACCCAGTACTTC
once	TRBV19	TRBD1	TRBJ1-1	CASSITPYRGWYTEAFF	TGTGCCAGTAGTATAACCCCATACAGGGGTTGGTACACTGAAGCTTTCTTT
.	TRBV10-3	TRBD2	TRBJ2-2	CAITPSGRANAGELFF	TGTGCCATCACACCTAGCGGGAGGGCCAATGCCGGGGAGCTGTTTTTT
once	TRBV13	TRBD1	TRBJ2-5	CASSTDRGETQYF	TGTGCCAGCAGCACGGACAGGGGGGAGACCCAGTACTTC
.	TRBV30	TRBD2	TRBJ2-1	CAWSKTSGINEQFF	TGTGCCTGGAGTAAGACTAGCGGGATTAATGAGCAGTTCTTC
few	TRBV28	.	TRBJ1-1	CASSLTDRPNTEAFF	TGTGCCAGCAGTTTGACCGACAGACCGAACACTGAAGCTTTCTTT
.	TRBV18	.	TRBJ2-7	CASSESGGATEQYF	TGTGCCAGCTCAGAGAGTGGGGGCGCGACCGAGCAGTACTTC
.	TRBV27	.	TRBJ2-7	CASRRTAIYEQYF	TGTGCCAGCAGGCGGACAGCAATCTACGAGCAGTACTTC
.	TRBV27	.	TRBJ1-5	CASSSGRGQPQHF	TGTGCCAGCAGTTCGGGCAGGGGACAGCCCCAGCATTTT
.	TRBV10-3	TRBD1	TRBJ2-5	CAISESPGQASREQYF	TGTGCCATCAGTGAGTCCCCGGGACAGGCTTCGAGGGAGCAGTACTTC
.	TRBV2	.	TRBJ1-2	CASSPAGAYGYTF	TGTGCCAGCAGTCCCGCGGGAGCCTATGGCTACACCTTC
once	TRBV5-6	TRBD2	TRBJ2-3	CASSLWLAGLTDTQYF	TGTGCCAGCAGCTTGTGGCTAGCGGGGCTCACAGATACGCAGTATTTT
.	TRBV7-8	TRBD1	TRBJ1-3	CASRPNRGAIGNTIYF	TGTGCCAGCAGACCGAACAGGGGAGCCATCGGAAACACCATATATTTT
.	TRBV30	.	TRBJ2-1	CAWGRSTPQGTNEQFF	TGTGCCTGGGGTCGAAGTACTCCTCAGGGGACCAATGAGCAGTTCTTC
.	TRBV11-2	.	TRBJ1-3	CASSLDFGSGNTIYF	TGTGCCAGCAGCTTAGATTTCGGCTCTGGAAACACCATATATTTT
.	TRBV28	TRBD2	TRBJ2-7	CASSVTGTSYEQYF	TGTGCCAGCAGTGTAACCGGGACTAGCTACGAGCAGTACTTC
.	TRBV6-1	.	TRBJ2-3	CASSEALQDTQYF	TGTGCCAGCAGTGAAGCCTTACAAGATACGCAGTATTTT
.	TRBV5-1	.	TRBJ2-3	CASSSSIGGLYLGQYF	TGCGCCAGCAGCTCCAGTATCGGGGGACTCTATCTAGGGCAGTATTTT
.	TRBV19	TRBD2	TRBJ2-1	CASSRGAGVYNEQFF	TGTGCCAGTAGTAGGGGAGCGGGAGTCTACAATGAGCAGTTCTTC
.	TRBV6-5	TRBD2	TRBJ2-1	CASSYLAGIHNEQFF	TGTGCCAGCAGTTACCTAGCGGGGATCCACAATGAGCAGTTCTTC
.	TRBV7-9	TRBD2	TRBJ2-3	CASSLIAGGTDTQYF	TGTGCCAGCAGCTTAATAGCGGGGGGCACAGATACGCAGTATTTT
.	TRBV10-3	TRBD2	TRBJ2-3	CAISERAAGGGHPTDTQYF	TGTGCCATCAGTGAAAGGGCAGCGGGAGGCGGTCACCCCACAGATACGCAGTATTTT
.	TRBV2	TRBD2	TRBJ2-5	CASSEMGGGSETQYF	TGTGCCAGCAGTGAGATGGGGGGAGGGTCAGAGACCCAGTACTTC